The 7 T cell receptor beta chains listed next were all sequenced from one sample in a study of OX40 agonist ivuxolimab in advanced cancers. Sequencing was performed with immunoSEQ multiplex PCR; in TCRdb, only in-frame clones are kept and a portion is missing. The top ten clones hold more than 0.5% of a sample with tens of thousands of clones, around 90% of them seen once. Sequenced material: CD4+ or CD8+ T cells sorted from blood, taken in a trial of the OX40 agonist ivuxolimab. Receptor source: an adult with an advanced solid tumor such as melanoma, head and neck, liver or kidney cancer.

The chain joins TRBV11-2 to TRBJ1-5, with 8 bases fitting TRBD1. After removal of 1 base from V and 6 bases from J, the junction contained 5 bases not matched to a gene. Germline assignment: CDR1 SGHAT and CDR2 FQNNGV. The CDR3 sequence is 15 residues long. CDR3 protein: CASSLGQGIGQPQHF. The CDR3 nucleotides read TGTGCCAGCAGCTTAGGACAGGGGATAGGTCAGCCCCAGCATTTT.

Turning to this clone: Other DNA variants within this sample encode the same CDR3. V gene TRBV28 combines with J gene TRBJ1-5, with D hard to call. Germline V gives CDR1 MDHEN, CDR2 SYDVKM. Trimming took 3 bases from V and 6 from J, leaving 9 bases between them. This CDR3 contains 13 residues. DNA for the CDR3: TGTGCCAGCAGTTTGGGCGGGGTTCAGCCCCAGCATTTT. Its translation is CASSLGGVQPQHF.

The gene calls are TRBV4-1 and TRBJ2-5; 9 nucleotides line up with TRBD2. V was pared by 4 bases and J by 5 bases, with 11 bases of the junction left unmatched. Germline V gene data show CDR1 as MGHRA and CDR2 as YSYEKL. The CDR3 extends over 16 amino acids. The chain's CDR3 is CASSRTGLALSETQYF. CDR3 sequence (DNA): TGCGCCAGCAGCCGAACCGGACTAGCGTTATCCGAGACCCAGTACTTC.

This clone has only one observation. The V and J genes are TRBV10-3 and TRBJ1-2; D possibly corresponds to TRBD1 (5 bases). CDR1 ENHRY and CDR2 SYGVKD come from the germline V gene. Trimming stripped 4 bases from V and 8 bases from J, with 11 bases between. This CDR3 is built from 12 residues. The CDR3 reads CAISGQLGGYTF. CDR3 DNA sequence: TGTGCCATCAGTGGACAGCTCGGAGGCTACACCTTC.

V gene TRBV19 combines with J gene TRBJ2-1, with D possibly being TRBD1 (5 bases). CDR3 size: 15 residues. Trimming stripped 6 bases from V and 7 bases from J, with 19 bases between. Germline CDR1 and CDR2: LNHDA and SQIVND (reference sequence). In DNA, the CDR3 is TGTGCCAGTAGACTTAGACAAGGGGCCAAGAATGAGCAGTTCTTC. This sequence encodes CASRLRQGAKNEQFF. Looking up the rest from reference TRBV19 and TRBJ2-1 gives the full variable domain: DGGITQSPKYLFRKEGQNVTLSCEQNLNHDAMYWYRQDPGQGLRLIYYSQIVNDFQKGDIAEGYSVSREKKESFPLTVTSAQKNPTAFYLCASRLRQGAKNEQFFGPGTRLTVL.

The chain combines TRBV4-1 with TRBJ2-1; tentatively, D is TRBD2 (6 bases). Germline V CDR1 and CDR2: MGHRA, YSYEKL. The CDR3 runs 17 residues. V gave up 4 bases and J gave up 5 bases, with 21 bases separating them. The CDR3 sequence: CASSPTRRLGFNNEQFF. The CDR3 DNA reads TGCGCCAGCAGCCCGACCCGGAGACTAGGATTTAACAATGAGCAGTTCTTC.

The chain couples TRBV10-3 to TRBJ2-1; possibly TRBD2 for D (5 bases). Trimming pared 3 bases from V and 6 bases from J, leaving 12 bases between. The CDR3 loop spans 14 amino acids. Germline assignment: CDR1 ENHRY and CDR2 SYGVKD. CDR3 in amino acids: CAISDMRGPNEQFF. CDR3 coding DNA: TGTGCCATCAGTGATATGAGAGGGCCCAATGAGCAGTTCTTC.